This T cell receptor (beta chain) was captured by sequencing in a study of blood T cells in healthy people across ages. This clonotype was seen a few times. The CDR3 has 18 amino acids. The germline CDR1 and CDR2 sequences are SEHNR and FQNEAQ (reference sequence). Using a J-beta primer mix together with a sample-barcoded 5' primer, a second PCR was run for about 6 to 12 cycles. MiXCR, applied by TCRdb to the 5' RACE reads, yields one record per CDR3 protein. The data contain roughly 2 million distinct CDR3 sequences, around 50% of them seen just once; the ten biggest clones take up more than 2%. The source of this sequence is a woman in her forties in good health. V gene TRBV7-9 combines with J gene TRBJ2-4; tentative D call: TRBD2 (6 bases). The DNA end is more similar to TRBJ2-7, so the J call may be wrong. The material sequenced was blood. This CDR3 reads CASSLGHIAGTGSYEQYF. CDR3 bases: TGTGCCAGCAGCTTGGGGCATATTGCGGGGACGGGATCCTACGAGCAGTACTTC.